This T cell receptor beta chain originates from a study of a mutant IDH1 vaccine in newly diagnosed glioma. General study results and limits: The occurrence of vaccine-induced immune responses was seen in around 92% of patients.

V lost 1 base, J lost 7 bases, and 14 bases lay in between. The CDR3 runs to 15 residues. CDR1 is MGHRA, CDR2 YSYEKL, per germline. TCRdb's table, derived via immunoSEQ multiplex PCR, lists solely in-frame clones and lacks some. The sample has 65,000 or so clones, about 85% seen once. Regarding this clone: The antigen is undetermined.

The time point here: week 23, last vaccination. Doses comprised 300 ug of mutant IDH1 20-mer peptide each, plus topical imiquimod. This TCR came from a man aged 25 to 40 with glioma. The sample consisted of PBMCs, taken from a glioma patient whose treatment included an IDH1 peptide vaccine. This rearrangement joins TRBV4-1 to TRBJ1-3, with D tentatively TRBD1 (5 bases). The CDR3 sequence is CASSQGAGGRNTIYF. DNA of the CDR3: TGCGCCAGCAGCCAAGGGGCGGGGGGGAGGAACACCATATATTTT.